These 6 T cell receptor beta chains came from one sample sequenced in a study of Ad26.COV2.S vaccination and SARS-CoV-2 variants (dated by TCRdb to the early 2020s). The label giving this sample's treatment or condition can be read as: roughly 19 received Ad26.COV2.S at low or high dose, single or two shots; about 5 received placebo; per-sample allocation not given. For vaccine and placebo recipients, repertoires were sequenced using samples collected on day 63 after the first injection. The library was obtained by the immunoSEQ multiplex PCR assay. The source is immuneACCESS, and TCRdb retained only in-frame sequences with V and J called. Part of the clones is not carried over; for the studies checked, unresolved V genes explain less than half of this, and the remainder is unexplained. The sample table contains 430,000 or so clones; only one count was recorded for roughly nine tenths of them. About 2.7% of the sample lies in the top ten.

This specimen was peripheral blood, taken in a trial of Ad26.COV2.S vaccine versus placebo. These receptors were obtained from a person between 18 and 59 years old who received the Ad26.COV2.S COVID-19 vaccine or a placebo.

The genes are TRBV6-2 or TRBV6-3 and TRBJ1-5; D is possibly TRBD1 (5 bases). Germline CDR1 is MNHEY and CDR2 is SVGEGT. The CDR3 length is 15 residues. The germline V and J ends were trimmed by 2 bases and 6 bases, with 14 bases remaining between them. CDR3 sequence (DNA): TGTGCCAGCAGTTACCTAGGAGGGGTGGGTCAGCCCCAGCATTTT. This gives the protein CASSYLGGVGQPQHF.

The CDR3 sequence: CASSQKGVNEKLFF. The CDR3 coding sequence is TGCGCCAGCAGCCAGAAGGGGGTCAATGAAAAACTGTTTTTT. The chain recombines TRBV4-1 with TRBJ1-4; TRBD1 is a possible D gene (6 bases). V was cut by 3 bases and J by 5 bases, with 10 bases left in between. The CDR3 runs to 14 residues. Germline CDR1 is MGHRA and CDR2 is YSYEKL.

CDR3 sequence: CASSPLMPSSPEAFF. The CDR3 nucleotides are TGTGCCAGTAGTCCCCTCATGCCCTCAAGCCCTGAAGCTTTCTTT. The chain links TRBV19 to TRBJ1-1; D is undetermined. The V and J ends lost 5 bases and 6 bases respectively, with 19 bases between them. Per germline, CDR1 LNHDA and CDR2 SQIVND (reference sequence). The CDR3 has 15 amino acids. The full variable domain, completed using reference TRBV19 and TRBJ1-1, is DGGITQSPKYLFRKEGQNVTLSCEQNLNHDAMYWYRQDPGQGLRLIYYSQIVNDFQKGDIAEGYSVSREKKESFPLTVTSAQKNPTAFYLCASSPLMPSSPEAFFGQGTRLTVV.

The rearrangement joins TRBV5-1 to TRBJ2-3; D gene ambiguous. The germline CDR1 and CDR2 sequences are SGHRS and YFSETQ. The V gene lost 2 bases and the J gene lost 2 bases, with 9 bases spanning the gap. CDR3 size: 14 residues. CDR3 nucleotide sequence: TGCGCCAGCAGCTTTGATAGTTTCACAGATACGCAGTATTTT. This codes for CASSFDSFTDTQYF.

The V gene is TRBV5-4, the J gene TRBJ2-1; TRBD1 agrees at 8 bases. The V segment lost 5 bases and the J segment 7 bases; nucleotides outside the gene matches: 5. The CDR3 has 13 residues. In germline, CDR1 is SGHNT, CDR2 YYREEE (reference sequence). CDR3 sequence reads: CASRRTGGNEQFF. The CDR3 bases are TGTGCCAGCAGACGAACAGGGGGAAATGAGCAGTTCTTC. The complete variable domain, with remaining parts taken from reference TRBV5-4 and TRBJ2-1, reads ETGVTQSPTHLIKTRGQQVTLRCSSQSGHNTVSWYQQALGQGPQFIFQYYREEENGRGNFPPRFSGLQFPNYSSELNVNALELDDSALYLCASRRTGGNEQFFGPGTRLTVL.

V is TRBV5-5 and J is TRBJ2-2, with a tentative D call TRBD1 (6 bases). Trimming shortened V by 4 bases and J by 5 bases, and 24 bases separated the two germline ends. This CDR3 spans 18 amino acids. The germline CDR1 and CDR2 sequences are SGHKS and YYEKEE (reference sequence). Here the CDR3 reads CASSLMGLRGRQTGELFF. The CDR3 DNA reads as TGTGCCAGCAGCCTTATGGGATTGAGGGGGAGACAGACCGGGGAGCTGTTTTTT.